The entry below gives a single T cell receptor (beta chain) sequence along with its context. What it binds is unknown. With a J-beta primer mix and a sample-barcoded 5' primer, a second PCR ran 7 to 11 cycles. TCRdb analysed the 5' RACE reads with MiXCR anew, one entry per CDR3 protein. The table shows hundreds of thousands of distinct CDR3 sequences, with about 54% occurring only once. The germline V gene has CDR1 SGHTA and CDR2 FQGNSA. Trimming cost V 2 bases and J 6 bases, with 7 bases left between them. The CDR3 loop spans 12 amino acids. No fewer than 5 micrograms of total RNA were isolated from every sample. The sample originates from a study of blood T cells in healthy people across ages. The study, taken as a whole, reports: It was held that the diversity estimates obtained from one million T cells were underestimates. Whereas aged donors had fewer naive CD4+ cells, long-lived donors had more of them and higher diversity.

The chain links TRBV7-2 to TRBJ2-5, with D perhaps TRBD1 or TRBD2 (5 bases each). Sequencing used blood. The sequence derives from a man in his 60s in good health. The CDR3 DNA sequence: TGTGCCAGCAGCTTACGGGGCAAGACCCAGTACTTC. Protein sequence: CASSLRGKTQYF.